A single sample gave rise to the 8 T cell receptor beta chains below, sequenced in a study of spatial heterogeneity in lung cancer. TCRdb analysed the 5' RACE reads with MiXCR anew, one entry per CDR3 protein. The sample holds under 2,500 distinct CDR3 sequences, approximately 8% seen once. Noted time point: sample taken at primary tumor resection. TCRs were sequenced from unsorted whole RNA of tumor, nontumor lung or PBMC. The material sequenced was normal lung tissue next to the tumor, taken at surgery. Receptor source: a male donor with early-stage non-small cell lung cancer.

This clonotype is classed as large. This beta chain appears as a stray read in a library generated for alpha chains; its size is not informative. The rearrangement joins TRBV29-1 to TRBJ1-1, with 9 nucleotides matching TRBD1. In germline, CDR1 is SQVTM, CDR2 ANQGSEA. With V trimmed by 7 bases and J by 6 bases, 6 bases remained unmatched. CDR3 length: 12 amino acids. This CDR3 reads CSGGTGRAEAFF. CDR3 nucleotide sequence: TGCAGCGGGGGGACAGGGAGGGCTGAAGCTTTCTTT.

On this clonotype: This beta chain represents an off-target read in a library built for alpha chains; its size is of limited meaning. The V and J genes are TRBV6-5 and TRBJ1-5; no clear D gene. With 6 bases removed from V and 5 bases from J, the gap between germline ends came to 11 bases. This CDR3 contains 13 residues. Germline CDR1 reads MNHEY; CDR2 reads SVGAGI. The CDR3 sequence: CASSMEQYQPQHF. CDR3 DNA: TGTGCCAGCAGCATGGAACAGTATCAGCCCCAGCATTTT.

This clonotype occurred many times. This beta chain appears as a stray read in a library generated for alpha chains; its size is not informative. The V and J genes are TRBV20-1 and TRBJ2-1; D perhaps matches TRBD1 (5 bases). V lost 6 bases and J 6 bases, leaving 18 bases between the germline ends. Germline-derived CDR1 and CDR2 are DFQATT and SNEGSKA (reference sequence). The CDR3 has 14 residues. The CDR3, as DNA: TGCAGTGCCAAACCTCTTATTGACAGCAATGAGCAGTTCTTC. It encodes CSAKPLIDSNEQFF.

In its sample, this clonotype is medium-sized. The library was designed around alpha chains, so this beta chain is a stray read whose abundance carries little weight. V and J are TRBV7-2 and TRBJ1-1; 9 nucleotides align to TRBD1. The trim removed 5 bases at V and 10 bases at J, leaving 2 bases unmatched. CDR1 SGHTA and CDR2 FQGNSA come from the germline V gene. There are 11 residues in the CDR3. CDR3 in DNA: TGTGCCAGCAGCCCGGACAGGGGAGCTTTCTTT. Amino acids: CASSPDRGAFF.

With regard to this clonotype: Found in a library prepared for alpha chains, this beta chain is an off-target read, and its abundance has little meaning. The chain joins TRBV25-1 to TRBJ1-1, with 9 nucleotides matching TRBD1. The CDR3 contains 14 residues. CDR1 is MGHDK, CDR2 SYGVNS, per germline. J gave up 11 bases and V 1 base, and 8 bases lay outside the gene matches. The CDR3 is CASSESGTGKPAFF. CDR3 nucleotide sequence: TGTGCCAGCAGTGAATCTGGGACAGGGAAGCCGGCTTTCTTT.

In this sample, this clonotype is hyperexpanded. In a library made to pick up alpha chains, this beta chain is a stray read with a size that means little. The V call is TRBV28, the J call TRBJ1-1; no definite D call. The CDR3 is made up of 11 amino acids. Between the trimmed V and J ends, which lost 5 bases and 4 bases, there was a span of 5 bases. CDR1 and CDR2 from the germline V gene are MDHEN and SYDVKM. CDR3 region: CASSRGTEAFF. CDR3 DNA sequence: TGTGCCAGCAGTCGGGGCACTGAAGCTTTCTTT. Drawing the rest from reference TRBV28 and TRBJ1-1, the complete variable domain is DVKVTQSSRYLVKRTGEKVFLECVQDMDHENMFWYRQDPGLGLRLIYFSYDVKMKEKGDIPEGYSVSREKKERFSLILESASTNQTSMYLCASSRGTEAFFGQGTRLTVV.

This clonotype is labeled medium-sized (0.01 to 0.1%). This beta chain turned up in a library designed for alpha chains; as an off-target read, its abundance says little. The rearrangement links TRBV18 to TRBJ1-2, with D unresolved. Germline V gives CDR1 KGHSH, CDR2 LQKENI. V was pared by 3 bases and J by 3 bases, with 8 bases between. This CDR3 is built from 13 residues. CDR3 sequence (DNA): TGTGCCAGCTCACCGGGAGAAGACTATGGCTACACCTTC. This gives the protein CASSPGEDYGYTF.

Note on this clonotype: Since the library was made to target alpha chains, this beta chain is a stray read and its abundance is not meaningful. The chain couples TRBV2 to TRBJ2-1; TRBD2 matches 7 bases. CDR1 is SNHLY, CDR2 FYNNEI, per germline. The CDR3 has 14 amino acids. V was pared by 5 bases and J by 8 bases, with 9 bases of the junction left unmatched. CDR3 residues: CASSLRTRMDEQFF. CDR3 coding DNA: TGTGCCAGCAGTCTCCGGACTAGGATGGATGAGCAGTTCTTC.